A selection of T cell receptor beta chains follows, all from one sample in a study of CXCR3-negative and CXCR3-positive naive CD8 T cells. For each CDR3 protein, TCRdb gives one entry from its re-call of the 5' RACE reads, without DNA. The data include under 85,000 distinct CDR3 sequences; the top ten clones carry over 1.3%. Sequencing was performed on naive CXCR3- CD8+ T cells from blood. The receptors stem from a human donor in good health. Some clones in this sample may be carry-over from other donors' samples. Both conserved end residues are part of each CDR3.

V gene,J gene,CDR3 protein
TRBV6-5,TRBJ2-7,CATSRMGEEEQYF
TRBV25-1,TRBJ2-7,CASSELAGLASYEQYF
TRBV5-1,TRBJ2-7,CASSPLGQPFYEQYF
TRBV14,TRBJ2-3,CASSQAGASTDTQYF
TRBV10-3,TRBJ1-6,CAISEAEGTGGRFGSPLHF
TRBV28,TRBJ2-1,CASSFDRRADSSYNEQFF
TRBV19,TRBJ2-1,CASGLSSYNEQFF
TRBV5-1,TRBJ2-2,CASSFNTGELFF
TRBV6-5,TRBJ2-7,CASSPPAGVGDEQYF
TRBV6-2/TRBV6-3,TRBJ2-5,CASSYSTGTGETQYF
TRBV5-1,TRBJ1-2,CASSAGQAGYGYTF
TRBV5-1,TRBJ2-1,CASSSGLNNEQFF
TRBV5-5,TRBJ2-7,CASSHQAFYEQYF
TRBV7-6,TRBJ2-1,CASSLSVNEQFF
TRBV19,TRBJ2-2,CASSMWATNTGELFF
TRBV27,TRBJ1-1,CASSQILNRGGTEAFF
TRBV5-1,TRBJ2-7,CASSLLGGYEEQYF
TRBV2,TRBJ2-3,CASSEGLLAGSTDTQYF
TRBV28,TRBJ2-5,CASSLGDRGGETQYF
TRBV6-5,TRBJ2-2,CASSSEPTGELFF
TRBV11-1,TRBJ1-1,CASSLHQQLNTEAFF
TRBV28,TRBJ2-7,CASRGWTYEQYF
TRBV20-1,TRBJ1-2,CSARPLVVEGKAYGYTF
TRBV7-3,TRBJ2-1,CASSRTGSYNEQFF
TRBV29-1,TRBJ2-2,CSVEEGEDGELFF
TRBV7-9,TRBJ2-7,CASSFPGPTYEQYF
TRBV29-1,TRBJ2-7,CSVEDRYGGPSSYEQYF
TRBV28,TRBJ1-1,CASSFNRVFTEAFF
TRBV19,TRBJ1-1,CASSIWDGTTEAFF
TRBV28,TRBJ2-1,CASSLGTGIYNEQFF
TRBV24-1,TRBJ2-5,CATSDPVGEETQYF
TRBV10-3,TRBJ1-1,CAISEGPTGTEAFF
TRBV11-3,TRBJ2-1,CASSSAGDPYNEQFF
TRBV5-6,TRBJ2-1,CASSLAWKRAGGPDEQFF
TRBV7-9,TRBJ1-4,CASSVLGTGHIGSEKLFF
TRBV6-2/TRBV6-3,TRBJ2-4,CASSTRTSQQNIQYF
TRBV5-1,TRBJ2-1,CASSLRRGGYNEQFF
TRBV5-1,TRBJ2-7,CASSLVGEGNEQYF
TRBV20-1,TRBJ2-2,CSAREGGTPFPGELFF
TRBV4-3,TRBJ1-2,CASSQVHTGKVYTF
TRBV13,TRBJ2-7,CASSPRDRVYEQYF
TRBV11-2,TRBJ2-7,CASSLTSGTTYEQYF
TRBV28,TRBJ2-5,CASGGRSLETQYF
TRBV29-1,TRBJ2-2,CSVEGYRGELFF
TRBV5-1,TRBJ2-7,CASSPWGGQYEQYF
TRBV6-5,TRBJ2-5,CASSHQTGDETQYF
TRBV28,TRBJ1-2,CASSLNSASSYQYGYTF
TRBV7-2,TRBJ1-1,CASSLDWDTSGEAFF
TRBV7-9,TRBJ2-7,CASSRTGTGIYEQYF
TRBV7-9,TRBJ2-3,CAGSLFYPSGRTDTQYF
TRBV29-1,TRBJ2-3,CSVDGTVESVTQYF
TRBV20-1,TRBJ2-7,CSARWTGSYEQYF
TRBV4-1,TRBJ1-2,CASSQEVGGSYGYTF
TRBV5-1,TRBJ2-5,CASSLWDTNQETQYF
TRBV5-1,TRBJ2-3,CASSLESSGSTDTQYF
TRBV29-1,TRBJ2-7,CSVEDWNSGQGSYEQYF
TRBV21-1,TRBJ1-5,CASSKVQGGRQPQHF
TRBV14,TRBJ1-5,CASSQAPGTGALSRQPQHF